One T cell receptor (beta chain) is described in this entry. Its antigen is unknown. This record comes from a study of tumor-infiltrating lymphocytes in localized non-small cell lung cancer. The CDR3 is 15 residues long. CDR1 is SGDLS and CDR2 is YYNGEE in the germline V gene. The ends were cut back, 4 bases at V and 0 bases at J, with 13 bases in the middle. Assay: immunoSEQ multiplex PCR; the TCRdb copy retains only in-frame clones and omits some. Found here are approximately 17,000 clones, roughly 73% of them singletons; the top ten hold more than 3.5%. Whole-study findings and limits: IM1 and IM2 tumors showed no difference in T-cell fraction. Different pieces of the same tissue went to different assays, confounding technical variation with intratumor heterogeneity. Higher tumor T cell infiltration than in uninvolved lung was supported by TCRbeta sequencing. TCR sequencing covered a subset of patients with enough tissue.

Sequencing was carried out using lung tumor tissue. The TCR comes from a human donor with non-small cell lung cancer. This chain uses TRBV9 with TRBJ1-2; perhaps TRBD1 as D (6 bases). CDR3 coding DNA: TGTGCCAGCAGCACCCTGGACAGACCTAACTATGGCTACACCTTC. It is translated as CASSTLDRPNYGYTF.